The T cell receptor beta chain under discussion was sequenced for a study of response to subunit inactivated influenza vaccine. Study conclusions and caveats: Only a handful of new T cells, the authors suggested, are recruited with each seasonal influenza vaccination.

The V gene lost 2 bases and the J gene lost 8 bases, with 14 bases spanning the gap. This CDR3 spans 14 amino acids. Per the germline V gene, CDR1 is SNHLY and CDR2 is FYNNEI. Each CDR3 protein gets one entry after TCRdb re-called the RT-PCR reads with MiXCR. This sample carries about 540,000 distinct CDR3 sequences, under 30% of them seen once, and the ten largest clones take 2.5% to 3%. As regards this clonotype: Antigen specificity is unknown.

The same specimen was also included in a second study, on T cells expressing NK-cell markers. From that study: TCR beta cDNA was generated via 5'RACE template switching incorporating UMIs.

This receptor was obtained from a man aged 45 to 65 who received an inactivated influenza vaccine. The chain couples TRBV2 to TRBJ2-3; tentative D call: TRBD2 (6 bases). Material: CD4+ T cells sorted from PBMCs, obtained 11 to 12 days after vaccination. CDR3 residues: CASSENRERATQYF. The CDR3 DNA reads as TGTGCCAGCAGTGAAAACCGAGAGCGGGCTACGCAGTATTTT.